Listed here are 15 T cell receptor beta chains from one sample, sequenced in a study of post-analysis software for immune sequencing data (dated by TCRdb to about 2015). Results the study describes overall, beyond this receptor: Significantly higher frequencies in patients than in controls were found for roughly 5 TRBV segments, including TRBV5-6, TRBV5-1 and TRBV20-1.

No antigen has been identified for these receptors. The library was produced with PCR. The instrument was an Illumina HiSeq 2500. To reduce PCR and sequencing biases, unique molecular identifiers were built into the TCR beta cDNA libraries. TCRdb itself trimmed the public reads at Q25 with fastp, ran MiXCR and retained productive beta chains. Here each entry gathers all rows of one CDR3 protein and keeps the most common genes and DNA. The sample data list some 240,000 distinct CDR3 sequences, and 35% to 40% of these were observed just once. Jointly, the top ten make up under 5.5% of the sample. The sequenced sample was blood. Source of these receptors: a girl aged 10 to 17 with multiple sclerosis.

In this sample, this clonotype turned up many times. The chain has TRBV29-1 and TRBJ2-3, with D hard to call. Trimming removed 1 base at V and 0 bases at J, with 14 bases between. This CDR3 comprises 16 residues. Germline V lookup: CDR1 SQVTM, CDR2 ANQGSEA. CDR3 protein: CSVEVRHIQSTDTQYF. The CDR3 nucleotides are TGCAGCGTTGAAGTGCGGCATATCCAAAGCACAGATACGCAGTATTTT.

As for this clonotype: This may be a read error, as it is one base from a much larger clone. The chain uses TRBV20-1 and TRBJ2-3; D is unclear. Trimming shortened V by 3 bases and J by 5 bases, and 9 bases separated the two germline ends. Germline values: CDR1 DFQATT, CDR2 SNEGSKA (reference sequence). This CDR3 has 12 amino acids. The CDR3: CSASETGDTQYF. The CDR3 DNA is TGCAGTGCTAGCGAGACCGGAGATACGCAGTATTTT.

This rearrangement joins TRBV27 to TRBJ2-2; D remains unclear. Germline V gene sequence: CDR1 MNHEY, CDR2 SMNVEV (reference sequence). The V end lost 0 bases, the J end lost 6 bases, and 23 bases lay between the germline ends. This CDR3 has 19 amino acids. The CDR3 nucleotides are TGTGCCAGCAGTTTATCGATCAATTTGGTCCCAGAGGTAGCCGGGGAGCTGTTTTTT. Translated, it gives CASSLSINLVPEVAGELFF.

This clonotype was recorded at least ten times. The chain couples TRBV6-5 to TRBJ1-4; 9 positions match TRBD1. V trimming: 8 bases; J trimming: 7 bases; junction bases outside the gene matches: 8. There are 14 residues in the CDR3. Germline values: CDR1 MNHEY, CDR2 SVGAGI. The CDR3 region has the DNA TGTGCCAGCGCTTCGACAGGGGGAGGTGAAAAACTGTTTTTT. It is translated as CASASTGGGEKLFF.

In the case of this clonotype: This could be a read error, since a much larger clone is one nucleotide away. This chain uses TRBV5-1 with TRBJ1-1; no firm D call. Trimming removed 5 bases from V and 4 bases from J, with 12 bases in between. The CDR3 covers 13 residues. The germline V gene encodes CDR1 SGHRS and CDR2 YFSETQ. CDR3 coding DNA: TGCGCCAGCAGGCCCGGTGGGATCACTGAAGCTTTCTTT. This codes for CASRPGGITEAFF.

Notes on this clonotype: A single base separates this from a much larger clone, so it may be a read error. In DNA form, the CDR3 reads TGTGCCAGCAGGGAAGGGCAGGTAGAGAGTGAGCAGTTCTTC. Residues: CASREGQVESEQFF. The chain carries TRBV6-1 and TRBJ2-1; D unclear. The V gene's germline CDR1 is MNHNS and CDR2 SASEGT. This CDR3 comprises 14 residues.

This clonotype was seen once. The rearrangement links TRBV4-1 to TRBJ2-1; D is undetermined. The V end was cut by 1 base, the J end by 14 bases, with 12 bases between. CDR3 length: 12 residues. Per the germline V gene, CDR1 is MGHRA and CDR2 is YSYEKL. The CDR3 DNA reads TGCGCCAGCAGCCAAGTACTCTCCACAAAGTTCTTC. It specifies CASSQVLSTKFF.

This chain uses TRBV20-1 with TRBJ2-2; D remains ambiguous. In germline, CDR1 is DFQATT, CDR2 SNEGSKA (reference sequence). CDR3 length: 15 residues. The V end was cut by 1 base, the J end by 0 bases, with 9 bases between. CDR3 bases: TGCAGTGCTAGAGCCCGTGGGACGAACACCGGGGAGCTGTTTTTT. It specifies CSARARGTNTGELFF.

The chain carries TRBV28 and TRBJ2-7, with 15 nucleotides matching TRBD2. The length of the CDR3 is 17 residues. The V segment lost 6 bases and the J segment 3 bases; nucleotides outside the gene matches: 9. Germline V gene sequence: CDR1 MDHEN, CDR2 SYDVKM. The CDR3: CASRSGTSGRIHYEQYF. The CDR3 DNA sequence: TGTGCCAGCAGATCCGGGACTAGCGGGAGGATCCACTACGAGCAGTACTTC.

Ten or more counts support this clonotype. The chain employs TRBV20-1 and TRBJ2-1; TRBD2 matches 7 bases. The V gene's germline CDR1 is DFQATT and CDR2 SNEGSKA (reference sequence). The V segment lost 0 bases and the J segment 2 bases; nucleotides outside the gene matches: 4. The CDR3 spans 15 residues. The DNA of the CDR3 is TGCAGTGCTAGAGAGGCGGGAGCGGCCTACAATGAGCAGTTCTTC. Amino acids: CSAREAGAAYNEQFF.

This clonotype showed up just a few times. The chain links TRBV4-1 to TRBJ2-7; D is unclear. V was trimmed by 1 base and J by 0 bases, leaving 10 bases between them. The CDR3 has 15 residues. From germline, CDR1 is MGHRA and CDR2 YSYEKL. CDR3 in amino acids: CASSQGSVLSYEQYF. The DNA for the CDR3 is TGCGCCAGCAGCCAAGGGAGCGTTCTCTCCTACGAGCAGTACTTC.

The V gene is TRBV7-2, the J gene TRBJ1-5; unclear D gene. The CDR3 spans 17 residues. V shed 1 base and J shed 3 bases, with 16 bases lying between them. Looked up from germline, CDR1 is SGHTA and CDR2 is FQGNSA. The CDR3 DNA follows: TGTGCCAGCAGCTTAGGTACGGTGGCAGGAAACAATCAGCCCCAGCATTTT. Its translation is CASSLGTVAGNNQPQHF.

The V gene is TRBV6-6, the J gene TRBJ1-4; D ambiguous. The CDR3 has 11 amino acids. CDR1 MNHNY and CDR2 SVGAGI come from the germline V gene (reference sequence). Deletions cut 6 bases from V and 8 bases from J, with 7 bases between. The DNA of the CDR3 is TGTGCCAGCAGGCTAGCGGAAAAACTGTTTTTT. Protein: CASRLAEKLFF.

J is TRBJ1-3 and V is TRBV6-1; no firm D call. Per the germline V gene, CDR1 is MNHNS and CDR2 is SASEGT. V was clipped by 8 bases and J by 5 bases, with 25 bases between them. The CDR3 contains 17 residues. CDR3 DNA: TGTGCCAGCGGGCGCTCACTCCTTCAGGCCGCTAGAAACACCATATATTTT. Translation gives CASGRSLLQAARNTIYF.

V usage is TRBV3-1 and J usage is TRBJ2-1, with TRBD2 matching 8 bases. Germline-derived CDR1 and CDR2 are LGHDT and YNNKEL (reference sequence). The CDR3 sequence is 13 residues long. Germline trimming cut 1 base from V and 12 bases from J; bases unmatched to any gene: 5. As DNA, the CDR3 is TGTGCCAGCAGCCAAGGAGAACTAGCGGTGCAGTTCTTC. Its protein product is CASSQGELAVQFF.